This paragraph covers one T cell receptor (beta chain) sequence. These data come from a study of technical replicates of blood from a few donors. Profiled with immunoSEQ multiplex PCR; TCRdb holds only in-frame clones, not every one. The sample consists of 55,000 to 75,000 clones, about 94% of them appearing once. The receptor was derived from a human donor in good health. Material: T cells isolated from PBMCs.

CDR3 region: CASSFGDNSYEQYF. The CDR3 DNA sequence: TGTGCCAGCAGTTTCGGGGACAATTCCTACGAGCAGTACTTC. The chain is built from TRBV6-5 and TRBJ2-7; tentative D call: TRBD1 (6 bases). The V gene's germline CDR1 is MNHEY and CDR2 SVGAGI. The CDR3 sequence is 14 residues long. Trimming pared 4 bases from V and 1 base from J, leaving 11 bases between.